These 27 T cell receptor beta chains were sequenced from one sample in a study of OX40 agonist ivuxolimab in advanced cancers. Sequencing used immunoSEQ multiplex PCR; TCRdb keeps in-frame clones, though not all of them. Of about 98,000 clones detected, about 92% appear once; the ten largest clones hold roughly 0.27%. The specimen comprised CD4+ or CD8+ T cells sorted from blood, sampled in a trial of the OX40 agonist ivuxolimab. The receptors stem from an adult with an advanced solid tumor such as melanoma, head and neck, liver or kidney cancer.

The genes are TRBV29-1 and TRBJ1-2, with D possibly being TRBD1 (5 bases). The CDR3 is 14 residues long. Germline V CDR1 and CDR2: SQVTM, ANQGSEA. V was shortened by 6 bases and J by 4 bases, with 18 bases between the two germline ends. The CDR3 loop is CSVGDLDRSYGYTF. DNA for the CDR3: TGCAGCGTCGGGGACTTAGACAGATCCTATGGCTACACCTTC. The full variable domain, its missing parts supplied by reference TRBV29-1 and TRBJ1-2, is SAVISQKPSRDICQRGTSLTIQCQVDSQVTMMFWYRQQPGQSLTLIATANQGSEATYESGFVIDKFPISRPNLTFSTLTVSNMSPEDSSIYLCSVGDLDRSYGYTFGSGTRLTVV.

This clone appeared a single time. The chain joins TRBV7-9 to TRBJ2-3; the match to TRBD2 covers 10 bases. The ends lost 5 bases at V and 6 bases at J; junction bases unmatched: 14. Germline CDR1 and CDR2: SEHNR and FQNEAQ (reference sequence). This CDR3 is built from 17 residues. The CDR3, as DNA: TGTGCCAGCAGCGCAGATGGCAGCGGGAGGGCCTCGGATACGCAGTATTTT. As protein: CASSADGSGRASDTQYF.

The gene calls are TRBV28 and TRBJ2-1; 13 bases match TRBD2. J gave up 4 bases and V 6 bases, and 9 bases lay outside the gene matches. The CDR3 is 17 amino acids. Germline V gene data show CDR1 as MDHEN and CDR2 as SYDVKM. CDR3 in DNA: TGTGCCAGCAGCCCCGGACTAGCGGGGGATGATTACAATGAGCAGTTCTTC. It yields the protein CASSPGLAGDDYNEQFF.

The chain has TRBV6-5 and TRBJ1-6; no clear D gene. The V gene's germline CDR1 is MNHEY and CDR2 SVGAGI. V dropped 7 bases and J dropped 0 bases, with 4 bases sitting between them. This CDR3 is 13 amino acids long. This chain's CDR3 is CASTFSYNSPLHF. CDR3 sequence (DNA): TGTGCCAGCACGTTCTCCTATAATTCACCCCTCCACTTT.

The chain uses TRBV28 and TRBJ2-5; D call uncertain. This CDR3 has 13 residues. Trimming removed 6 bases at V and 9 bases at J, with 17 bases between. Germline V CDR1 and CDR2: MDHEN, SYDVKM. In DNA, the CDR3 is TGTGCCAGCAGCCATACACCGTTAGTGGCCCAGTACTTC. Translating it yields CASSHTPLVAQYF. The complete variable domain, with remaining parts taken from reference TRBV28 and TRBJ2-5, reads DVKVTQSSRYLVKRTGEKVFLECVQDMDHENMFWYRQDPGLGLRLIYFSYDVKMKEKGDIPEGYSVSREKKERFSLILESASTNQTSMYLCASSHTPLVAQYFGPGTRLLVL.

V is TRBV7-8 and J is TRBJ2-3; 9 bases match TRBD1. With 10 bases clipped from V and 0 bases from J, the junction kept 5 bases outside the gene matches. The CDR3 spans 14 residues. From germline, CDR1 is SGHVS and CDR2 FQNEAQ. The CDR3 region has the DNA TGTGCCATGGACAGGGGCGGAAGCACAGATACGCAGTATTTT. Encoded protein: CAMDRGGSTDTQYF.

This sequence joins TRBV7-8 and TRBJ1-3; D remains ambiguous. The CDR3 totals 14 residues. With 2 bases removed from V and 0 bases from J, the gap between germline ends came to 5 bases. In germline, CDR1 is SGHVS, CDR2 FQNEAQ. Here the CDR3 reads CASSLIGSGNTIYF. CDR3 nucleotides: TGTGCCAGCAGCTTAATAGGCTCTGGAAACACCATATATTTT.

In DNA form, the CDR3 reads TGTGCCAGTAGTCCGGCGGTCTCGTCGGATACGCAGTATTTT. Amino acid sequence: CASSPAVSSDTQYF. The rearrangement uses TRBV19 and TRBJ2-3; D is unresolved. This CDR3 comprises 14 residues. V gave up 5 bases and J gave up 6 bases, with 15 bases separating them. Germline V lookup: CDR1 LNHDA, CDR2 SQIVND (reference sequence).

This chain connects TRBV6-6 to TRBJ2-7; the D gene is possibly TRBD2 (6 bases). The CDR3 contains 14 residues. Per the germline V gene, CDR1 is MNHNY and CDR2 is SVGAGI (reference sequence). Trimming pared 6 bases from V and 0 bases from J, leaving 12 bases between. The DNA for the CDR3 is TGTGCCAGCAGGCGGGACGGTACCTCCTACGAGCAGTACTTC. Translated: CASRRDGTSYEQYF.

J is TRBJ1-2 and V is TRBV6-6, with a weak D call TRBD1 (5 bases). Germline assignment: CDR1 MNHNY and CDR2 SVGAGI (reference sequence). CDR3 length: 14 residues. The V gene lost 4 bases and the J gene lost 4 bases, with 13 bases spanning the gap. Here the CDR3 reads CASSWGGSGYGYTF. CDR3 DNA: TGTGCCAGCAGTTGGGGGGGTAGCGGCTATGGCTACACCTTC.

The V gene is TRBV4-3, the J gene TRBJ1-4; D is possibly TRBD1 (5 bases). Germline-derived CDR1 and CDR2 are LGHNA and YSLEER. The CDR3 totals 15 residues. V lost 0 bases and J lost 5, with 10 bases in between. The CDR3 region is CASSQDAGPNEKLFF. CDR3 DNA: TGCGCCAGCAGCCAAGACGCGGGACCGAATGAAAAACTGTTTTTT.

The chain links TRBV13 to TRBJ2-3; the D is unclear. The V gene lost 1 base and the J gene lost 8 bases, with 16 bases spanning the gap. The germline CDR1 and CDR2 sequences are PRHDT and FYEKMQ (reference sequence). The CDR3 is 15 residues long. This chain's CDR3 is CASSLEEGLTPTQYF. CDR3 sequence (DNA): TGTGCCAGCAGCTTAGAAGAAGGATTAACCCCTACGCAGTATTTT. Drawing the rest from reference TRBV13 and TRBJ2-3, the complete variable domain is AAGVIQSPRHLIKEKRETATLKCYPIPRHDTVYWYQQGPGQDPQFLISFYEKMQSDKGSIPDRFSAQQFSDYHSELNMSSLELGDSALYFCASSLEEGLTPTQYFGPGTRLTVL.

J is TRBJ1-5 and V is TRBV19, with a tentative D call TRBD1 (6 bases). There are 13 residues in the CDR3. CDR1 and CDR2 from the germline V gene are LNHDA and SQIVND (reference sequence). Trimming pared 6 bases from V and 4 bases from J, leaving 10 bases between. CDR3 sequence: CASSSGQNQPQHF. CDR3 DNA sequence: TGTGCCAGTAGCTCGGGACAAAATCAGCCCCAGCATTTT.

The chain is built from TRBV2 and TRBJ2-5, with D perhaps TRBD2 (5 bases). The CDR3 is made up of 11 amino acids. Trimming shortened V by 4 bases and J by 5 bases, and 5 bases separated the two germline ends. CDR1 is SNHLY and CDR2 is FYNNEI in the germline V gene. CDR3 loop: CASSGEETQYF. For the CDR3, the DNA is TGTGCCAGCAGTGGGGAGGAGACCCAGTACTTC.

V and J are TRBV5-1 and TRBJ2-2, with a tentative D call TRBD1 (6 bases). Deletions cut 3 bases from V and 7 bases from J, with 16 bases between. The CDR3 loop spans 15 amino acids. Germline V gene sequence: CDR1 SGHRS, CDR2 YFSETQ. The CDR3 DNA follows: TGCGCCAGCAGCTACCGACCCAGGGACAACGGGGAGCTGTTTTTT. Translated, it gives CASSYRPRDNGELFF.

The chain uses TRBV5-4 and TRBJ2-7; 8 nucleotides match TRBD1. Germline V gives CDR1 SGHNT, CDR2 YYREEE (reference sequence). The CDR3 is 15 amino acids. Losses at the gene ends were 4 bases for V and 3 bases for J; bases not matched to a gene: 9. The CDR3, as DNA: TGTGCCAGCAGCCCGAAGCCCGGGACAGGCTACGAGCAGTACTTC. Translating gives CASSPKPGTGYEQYF.

The J gene is TRBJ2-2, the V gene TRBV18; 9 positions agree with TRBD2. From germline, CDR1 is KGHSH and CDR2 LQKENI. The CDR3 has 15 residues. After removal of 6 bases from V and 4 bases from J, the junction contained 6 bases not matched to a gene. CDR3 sequence reads: CASSLAGRITGELFF. In DNA form, the CDR3 reads TGTGCCAGCTCTCTAGCGGGAAGGATCACCGGGGAGCTGTTTTTT.

V usage is TRBV12-5 and J usage is TRBJ1-6; 8 bases align to TRBD1. This CDR3 spans 16 amino acids. The germline CDR1 and CDR2 sequences are LGHNT and FRNRAP. With 5 bases clipped from V and 7 bases from J, the junction kept 10 bases outside the gene matches. CDR3 nucleotides: TGTGCTAGTGGTCACGGACAGGGATTATGGAATTCACCCCTCCACTTT. It codes for CASGHGQGLWNSPLHF.

The V gene is TRBV20-1, the J gene TRBJ1-5, with 8 bases that match TRBD1. The CDR3 is 11 amino acids. With V trimmed by 6 bases and J by 8 bases, 3 bases remained unmatched. Germline loops: CDR1 DFQATT, CDR2 SNEGSKA (reference sequence). CDR3 residues: CSASTGEPQHF. The CDR3 DNA follows: TGCAGTGCCTCGACAGGGGAGCCCCAGCATTTT.

This rearrangement joins TRBV6-1 to TRBJ1-6; tentative D call: TRBD1 (5 bases). The CDR3 loop spans 15 amino acids. Deletions cut 0 bases from V and 9 bases from J, with 12 bases between. The V gene's germline CDR1 is MNHNS and CDR2 SASEGT. CDR3 sequence (DNA): TGTGCCAGCAGTGAAGCGGCAGGGTATCCTTCACCCCTCCACTTT. Its translation is CASSEAAGYPSPLHF.

V usage is TRBV5-1 and J usage is TRBJ2-5, with D tentatively TRBD1 (6 bases). The V and J ends lost 4 bases and 5 bases respectively, with 15 bases between them. This CDR3 is 14 amino acids long. The germline gives CDR1 SGHRS, CDR2 YFSETQ. The CDR3 DNA follows: TGCGCCAGCAGCGAAACAGGGTGGGGGGAGACCCAGTACTTC. Translated: CASSETGWGETQYF.

The chain carries TRBV28 and TRBJ2-7; 8 bases align to TRBD1. J was trimmed by 1 base and V by 6 bases; bases with no gene match: 8. CDR3 length: 15 residues. Germline V gives CDR1 MDHEN, CDR2 SYDVKM. CDR3 DNA: TGTGCCAGCAGCAGCGCACAGGGGGGATCCTACGAGCAGTACTTC. Protein product: CASSSAQGGSYEQYF.

This clone was detected once. This sequence joins TRBV28 and TRBJ1-5; D remains unclear. The CDR3 has 17 residues. The V gene's germline CDR1 is MDHEN and CDR2 SYDVKM. V shed 5 bases and J shed 2 bases, with 19 bases lying between them. CDR3 DNA sequence: TGTGCCAGCAGTCGACTACCCGTTGGCTCAGGCAATCAGCCCCAGCATTTT. It specifies CASSRLPVGSGNQPQHF.

The chain employs TRBV4-2 and TRBJ2-1; 7 positions match TRBD1. Per germline, CDR1 LGHNA and CDR2 YNFKEQ. With 1 base clipped from V and 3 bases from J, the junction kept 9 bases outside the gene matches. This CDR3 comprises 17 residues. The CDR3 DNA sequence: TGTGCCAGCAGCCAAGCAACAGGGGTCTCCCTCTACAATGAGCAGTTCTTC. Translating gives CASSQATGVSLYNEQFF.

This clone was counted a single time. The chain recombines TRBV5-1 with TRBJ2-1; no clear D gene. V lost 3 bases and J 6 bases, leaving 4 bases between the germline ends. Germline CDR1 is SGHRS and CDR2 is YFSETQ. The CDR3 is made up of 11 amino acids. The CDR3 here is CASSSRNEQFF. The CDR3 bases are TGCGCCAGCAGCTCTCGCAATGAGCAGTTCTTC.

The CDR3 reads CASSETGIGNTIYF. The CDR3 DNA is TGTGCCAGCAGTGAAACGGGAATTGGAAACACCATATATTTT. This chain connects TRBV2 to TRBJ1-3; D unclear. V gave up 2 bases and J gave up 3 bases, with 8 bases separating them. The germline V gene has CDR1 SNHLY and CDR2 FYNNEI. The CDR3 spans 14 residues.

The chain couples TRBV5-1 to TRBJ1-6, with 8 bases aligning to TRBD1. In germline, CDR1 is SGHRS, CDR2 YFSETQ. The CDR3 length is 17 residues. Losses at the gene ends were 0 bases for V and 3 bases for J; bases not matched to a gene: 5. DNA for the CDR3: TGCGCCAGCAGCTTGGAAACGGGACAGGACTATAATTCACCCCTCCACTTT. The encoded protein is CASSLETGQDYNSPLHF.